What follows are 24 T cell receptor beta chains derived from one specimen sequenced in a study of cytomegalovirus exposure and HLA in healthy donors. Libraries were prepared by immunoSEQ multiplex PCR; TCRdb keeps only in-frame clonotypes and omits some of them. This table holds hundreds of thousands of clones, less than 95% found once. The sequencing sample was made of PBMCs. The receptors shown here come from a woman aged 25 to 39 in good health and CMV-seronegative.

The chain carries TRBV28 and TRBJ2-7, with 11 nucleotides matching TRBD1. The CDR3 runs 16 residues. The J segment lost 5 bases and the V segment lost 4 bases, leaving 10 bases of the junction unmatched. CDR1 is MDHEN, CDR2 SYDVKM, per germline. DNA of the CDR3: TGTGCCAGCAGTTCAGCCGGGACAGGGGGACAGCACGAGCAGTACTTC. It encodes CASSSAGTGGQHEQYF.

V usage is TRBV18 and J usage is TRBJ2-7; D ambiguous. The germline gives CDR1 KGHSH, CDR2 LQKENI. Trimming left V 0 bases short and J 0 bases short, with 12 bases between. This CDR3 contains 16 residues. The CDR3 DNA sequence: TGTGCCAGCTCACCACCGGTGTCCAGTAGCTCCTACGAGCAGTACTTC. Amino acid sequence: CASSPPVSSSSYEQYF.

J is TRBJ1-2 and V is TRBV6-5; TRBD1 agrees at 9 bases. The J segment lost 8 bases and the V segment lost 8 bases, leaving 6 bases of the junction unmatched. CDR3 length: 12 amino acids. Germline assignment: CDR1 MNHEY and CDR2 SVGAGI. The CDR3 protein is CASRRDRVGYTF. CDR3 nucleotides: TGTGCCAGCCGTCGGGACAGGGTCGGCTACACCTTC.

This sequence joins TRBV1 and TRBJ2-1; TRBD1 was called by the table and not checked on the DNA. TRBV1 is recorded as a pseudogene. This CDR3 comprises 14 residues. This CDR3 is CTSSPPGQDNEQFF. The DNA of the CDR3 is TGCACCAGCAGCCCCCCGGGACAGGACAATGAGCAGTTCTTC.

This rearrangement joins TRBV4-2 to TRBJ2-6, with D perhaps matching TRBD2 (5 bases). The germline V gene has CDR1 LGHNA and CDR2 YNFKEQ. Trimming removed 1 base at V and 0 bases at J, with 7 bases between. The CDR3 loop spans 16 amino acids. CDR3 in DNA: TGTGCCAGCAGCCAAGGAGCGGACTCTGGGGCCAACGTCCTGACTTTC. The encoded protein is CASSQGADSGANVLTF.

The V call is TRBV20-1, the J call TRBJ2-7; the D is unclear. The CDR3 is 11 residues long. Germline CDR1 is DFQATT and CDR2 is SNEGSKA (reference sequence). V was trimmed by 3 bases and J by 6 bases, leaving 9 bases between them. CDR3 residues: CSASGPPEQYF. CDR3 coding DNA: TGCAGTGCTAGCGGTCCCCCCGAGCAGTACTTC.

The count of this clone is one. The chain carries TRBV18 and TRBJ1-1; TRBD1 agrees at 7 bases. Germline V gene lookup returns CDR1 KGHSH and CDR2 LQKENI. With V trimmed by 3 bases and J by 7 bases, 2 bases remained unmatched. The length of the CDR3 is 12 residues. In nucleotides, the CDR3 is TGTGCCAGCTCACCGACAGGGAATGAAGCTTTCTTT. It is translated as CASSPTGNEAFF.

This clone was found once. This rearrangement joins TRBV27 to TRBJ2-1; D is uncertain. V was shortened by 0 bases and J by 4 bases, with 7 bases between the two germline ends. The CDR3 runs to 14 residues. Per the germline V gene, CDR1 is MNHEY and CDR2 is SMNVEV (reference sequence). The CDR3 region has the DNA TGTGCCAGCAGTTTATCCTATTGGTACAATGAGCAGTTCTTC. Its translation is CASSLSYWYNEQFF.

V gene TRBV28 combines with J gene TRBJ2-1; 8 nucleotides agree with TRBD1. Losses at the gene ends were 6 bases for V and 4 bases for J; bases not matched to a gene: 2. The CDR3 is 13 residues long. CDR1 is MDHEN and CDR2 is SYDVKM in the germline V gene. CDR3: CASRGTGYNEQFF. The CDR3 DNA reads as TGTGCCAGCAGGGGGACAGGATACAATGAGCAGTTCTTC.

The chain employs TRBV4-2 and TRBJ2-2; TRBD2 matches at 9 bases. This CDR3 contains 16 residues. After removal of 4 bases from V and 5 bases from J, the junction contained 8 bases not matched to a gene. The germline V gene encodes CDR1 LGHNA and CDR2 YNFKEQ. The CDR3 DNA reads TGTGCCAGCAGCCCTTTCTTAGCGGGGGTTACCGGGGAGCTGTTTTTT. Translation gives CASSPFLAGVTGELFF.

This rearrangement joins TRBV15 to TRBJ2-5; TRBD2 might be the D (5 bases). Germline CDR1 LNHNV, CDR2 YYDKDF (reference sequence). There are 14 residues in the CDR3. Trimming took off 1 base at V and 1 base at J, with 7 bases between the two ends. The CDR3 region is CATSRVGGQETQYF. In DNA, the CDR3 is TGTGCCACCAGCAGAGTTGGAGGCCAAGAGACCCAGTACTTC.

This clone has only one observation. The rearrangement uses TRBV12-5 and TRBJ2-1; possible D gene TRBD1, 6 bases. The CDR3 is 19 residues long. Between the trimmed V and J ends, which lost 4 bases and 0 bases, there was a span of 22 bases. Germline CDR1 reads LGHNT; CDR2 reads FRNRAP. CDR3 nucleotide sequence: TGTGCTAGTGGTTCCCCGTGGACAGACCTTAAGGGCTCCTACAATGAGCAGTTCTTC. It encodes CASGSPWTDLKGSYNEQFF.

The chain uses TRBV11-1 and TRBJ2-1, with TRBD1 matching 7 bases. J was trimmed by 15 bases and V by 7 bases; bases with no gene match: 15. The CDR3 covers 13 residues. Germline V gene data show CDR1 as SGHAT and CDR2 as FQDESV (reference sequence). CDR3 amino acids: CASTRDRPFDLFF. The CDR3 bases are TGTGCCAGCACCCGGGACAGACCTTTTGATTTGTTCTTC.

Here the CDR3 reads CASTGREGEGSYEQYF. The CDR3 nucleotides read TGTGCCAGCACTGGTCGGGAGGGGGAGGGGTCCTACGAGCAGTACTTC. The V and J genes are TRBV2 and TRBJ2-7; 8 nucleotides align to TRBD2. There are 16 residues in the CDR3. The V gene end was trimmed by 7 bases and the J gene end by 1 base; junction bases not matched to a gene: 12. CDR1 and CDR2 (germline): SNHLY, FYNNEI.

This clone was recorded once. The chain uses TRBV7-9 and TRBJ1-2; D gene unclear. V lost 1 base, J lost 6 bases, and 12 bases lay in between. Germline CDR1 is SEHNR and CDR2 is FQNEAQ (reference sequence). The CDR3 is made up of 14 amino acids. The CDR3 sequence is CASSLVSEFDGYTF. CDR3 DNA sequence: TGTGCCAGCAGCTTAGTGAGTGAGTTCGATGGCTACACCTTC.

V and J are TRBV7-8 and TRBJ2-7; 8 bases fit TRBD1. J lost 3 bases, V lost 5 bases, and 15 bases had no gene match. Germline-derived CDR1 and CDR2 are SGHVS and FQNEAQ. The CDR3 is made up of 17 amino acids. The CDR3 loop is CASSLVGRGTGIYEQYF. The CDR3 DNA reads as TGTGCCAGCAGCCTAGTGGGGCGCGGGACAGGCATCTACGAGCAGTACTTC.

The chain links TRBV5-4 to TRBJ2-7; 9 bases are shared with TRBD2. Germline V gene lookup returns CDR1 SGHNT and CDR2 YYREEE (reference sequence). After removal of 4 bases from V and 5 bases from J, the junction contained 10 bases not matched to a gene. The CDR3 runs 15 residues. CDR3 loop: CASSPRGSGSHEQYF. For the CDR3, the DNA is TGTGCCAGCAGCCCCCGGGGTAGCGGGAGCCACGAGCAGTACTTC.

The chain links TRBV15 to TRBJ1-5; D might be TRBD1 (6 bases). V lost 5 bases and J lost 4, with 15 bases in between. The germline gives CDR1 LNHNV, CDR2 YYDKDF (reference sequence). The CDR3 sequence is 15 residues long. CDR3 bases: TGTGCCACCAGCCGAGCGGGGGCAAAAAATCAGCCCCAGCATTTT. Protein: CATSRAGAKNQPQHF.

V is TRBV19 and J is TRBJ2-7; TRBD1 might be the D (6 bases). Trimming cost V 4 bases and J 5 bases, with 15 bases left between them. Per germline, CDR1 LNHDA and CDR2 SQIVND (reference sequence). The CDR3 consists of 14 residues. The CDR3 DNA reads as TGTGCCAGTAGTACCGATTCGACAGGTCACGAGCAGTACTTC. It codes for CASSTDSTGHEQYF.

In its sample, this clone was seen a few times. This sequence joins TRBV18 and TRBJ2-7; D might be TRBD1 (6 bases). Germline V gene sequence: CDR1 KGHSH, CDR2 LQKENI. The CDR3 length is 13 residues. V gave up 4 bases and J gave up 2 bases, with 9 bases separating them. The CDR3: CASSRGQPYEQYF. The DNA for the CDR3 is TGTGCCAGCTCACGGGGACAACCCTACGAGCAGTACTTC.

The chain links TRBV18 to TRBJ1-5; the D gene is possibly TRBD1 (6 bases). Trimming left V 6 bases short and J 5 bases short, with 14 bases between. CDR1 is KGHSH and CDR2 is LQKENI in the germline V gene. The CDR3 consists of 14 residues. Written as DNA, the CDR3 is TGTGCCAGCTCGTTGGGGGCAGGGGATCAGCCCCAGCATTTT. Translated, it gives CASSLGAGDQPQHF.

The chain recombines TRBV7-9 with TRBJ2-3; no clear D. Germline CDR1 reads SEHNR; CDR2 reads FQNEAQ (reference sequence). CDR3 length equals 15 residues. The V and J ends lost 1 base and 1 base respectively, with 9 bases between them. The CDR3 DNA sequence: TGTGCCAGCAGCTTAGACAAAGCCGGCACAGATACGCAGTATTTT. As protein: CASSLDKAGTDTQYF.

This sequence joins TRBV7-3 and TRBJ1-1, with TRBD1 matching 8 bases. CDR3 length equals 16 residues. Looked up from germline, CDR1 is SGHTA and CDR2 is FQGTGA. The V segment lost 5 bases and the J segment 4 bases; nucleotides outside the gene matches: 12. The CDR3 loop is CASSLRAGQAATEAFF. As DNA, the CDR3 is TGTGCCAGCAGCCTAAGAGCGGGACAGGCCGCCACTGAAGCTTTCTTT.

The V gene is TRBV5-6, the J gene TRBJ2-5, with D maybe TRBD2 (5 bases). Germline V gives CDR1 SGHDT, CDR2 YYEEEE. The V end was cut by 1 base, the J end by 2 bases, with 6 bases between. CDR3 length equals 13 residues. CDR3 nucleotides: TGTGCCAGCAGCTTGAGCGGTCAAGAGACCCAGTACTTC. Translating it yields CASSLSGQETQYF.